A selection of T cell receptor beta chains follows, all from one sample in a study of blood T cell repertoires in COVID-19. The table came from immunoSEQ multiplex PCR; TCRdb's copy has only in-frame clones and leaves some out. The table records around 620,000 clones, 80% to 90% of them present only once. Sequenced sample: peripheral blood. The receptors come from a woman aged 18-35 years with acute or convalescent COVID-19. The CDR3 runs from the conserved cysteine through the conserved F or W. Each record gives: CDR3 protein, CDR3 DNA, V gene, clone size, J gene, D gene. A D gene is named only where the DNA matches it firmly. A clone size is listed for some rows: how often the clone was seen (once, few, many), or a class if it is expanded.

cdr3_aa: CASSYGTGDGYTF; cdr3_nt: TGTGCCAGCAGCTATGGGACAGGGGATGGCTACACCTTC; v_call: TRBV12-1; clone_size: NA; j_call: TRBJ1-2; d_call: NA
cdr3_aa: CSASVRTGATEAFF; cdr3_nt: TGCAGTGCTAGTGTAAGGACAGGGGCGACTGAAGCTTTCTTT; v_call: TRBV20-1; clone_size: once; j_call: TRBJ1-1; d_call: TRBD1
cdr3_aa: CASSDPGENYNEQFF; cdr3_nt: TGTGCCAGCAGTGACCCGGGGGAGAACTACAATGAGCAGTTCTTC; v_call: TRBV2; clone_size: NA; j_call: TRBJ2-1; d_call: NA
cdr3_aa: CASSPDGGNSPLHF; cdr3_nt: TGTGCCAGCAGCCCGGACGGGGGTAATTCACCCCTCCACTTT; v_call: TRBV5-4; clone_size: NA; j_call: TRBJ1-6; d_call: NA
cdr3_aa: CASGTESQGPHQPQHF; cdr3_nt: TGTGCCAGCGGCACTGAAAGTCAGGGGCCACACCAGCCCCAGCATTTT; v_call: TRBV21-1; clone_size: NA; j_call: TRBJ1-5; d_call: NA
cdr3_aa: CASSTGTGGLGSYTF; cdr3_nt: TGTGCCAGCAGCACAGGGACAGGGGGCCTTGGTAGCTACACCTTC; v_call: TRBV9; clone_size: NA; j_call: TRBJ1-2; d_call: TRBD1
cdr3_aa: CASSLRLAGGYQETQYF; cdr3_nt: TGTGCCAGCAGCTTAAGACTAGCGGGGGGGTACCAAGAGACCCAGTACTTC; v_call: TRBV7-2; clone_size: NA; j_call: TRBJ2-5; d_call: TRBD2
cdr3_aa: CASSLPSANEAFF; cdr3_nt: TGTGCCAGCAGCCTACCCTCCGCCAATGAAGCTTTCTTT; v_call: TRBV13; clone_size: NA; j_call: TRBJ1-1; d_call: NA
cdr3_aa: CASSSGGEAFF; cdr3_nt: TGTGCCAGCAGTTCAGGGGGGGAAGCTTTCTTT; v_call: TRBV27; clone_size: NA; j_call: TRBJ1-1; d_call: TRBD1
cdr3_aa: CASSPGRNTEAFF; cdr3_nt: TGTGCCAGCAGTCCAGGTAGGAACACTGAAGCTTTCTTT; v_call: TRBV27; clone_size: NA; j_call: TRBJ1-1; d_call: NA
cdr3_aa: CASSLTPGAGGSGYTF; cdr3_nt: TGTGCCAGCAGCTTAACCCCGGGGGCAGGGGGCTCTGGCTACACCTTC; v_call: TRBV7-3; clone_size: NA; j_call: TRBJ1-2; d_call: TRBD1
cdr3_aa: CASSRDRGHNEQFF; cdr3_nt: TGTGCCAGCAGTCGGGACAGGGGCCACAATGAGCAGTTCTTC; v_call: TRBV2; clone_size: NA; j_call: TRBJ2-1; d_call: TRBD1
cdr3_aa: CASSLAPGTEAFF; cdr3_nt: TGTGCCAGCAGCTTAGCGCCGGGTACTGAAGCTTTCTTT; v_call: TRBV11-3; clone_size: NA; j_call: TRBJ1-1; d_call: NA
cdr3_aa: CASSSWDRPLYGYTF; cdr3_nt: TGTGCCAGCAGTTCCTGGGACAGGCCCCTCTATGGCTACACCTTC; v_call: TRBV6-5; clone_size: NA; j_call: TRBJ1-2; d_call: TRBD1
cdr3_aa: CASRGGSSYEQYF; cdr3_nt: TGTGCCAGCAGGGGGGGGAGCTCCTACGAGCAGTACTTC; v_call: TRBV7-2; clone_size: NA; j_call: TRBJ2-7; d_call: TRBD2